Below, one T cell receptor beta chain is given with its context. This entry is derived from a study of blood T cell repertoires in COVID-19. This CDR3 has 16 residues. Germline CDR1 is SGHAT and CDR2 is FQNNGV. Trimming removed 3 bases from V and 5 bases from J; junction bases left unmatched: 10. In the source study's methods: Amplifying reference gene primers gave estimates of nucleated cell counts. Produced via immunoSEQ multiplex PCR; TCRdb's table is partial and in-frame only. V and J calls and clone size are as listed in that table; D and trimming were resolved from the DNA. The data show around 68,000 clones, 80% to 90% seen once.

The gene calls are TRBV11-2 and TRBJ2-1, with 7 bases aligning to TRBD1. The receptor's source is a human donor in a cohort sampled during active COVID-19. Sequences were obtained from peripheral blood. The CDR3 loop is CASSFLLGTDNNEQFF. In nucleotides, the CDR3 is TGTGCCAGCAGCTTCCTTCTCGGGACAGATAACAATGAGCAGTTCTTC.